A selection of T cell receptor beta chains follows, all from one sample in a study of shared clonotypes between healthy human individuals. TCRdb's table, derived via immunoSEQ multiplex PCR, lists solely in-frame clones and lacks some. The profile shows some 1,100,000 clones, approximately 80% of them singletons. The sample taken for sequencing was memory CD4+ T cells from PBMCs. Source of these receptors: a man younger than 35 in good health. Some clones in this sample may be carry-over from other donors' samples. The CDR3 runs from the conserved cysteine through the conserved F or W. A D gene is named only where the DNA matches it firmly. The size field is filled for only some rows; it gives once, few, many or a size class.

v_call: TRBV10-3; d_call: -; clone_size: -; j_call: TRBJ2-5; cdr3_aa: CAISVTGSETQYF; cdr3_nt: TGTGCCATCAGTGTAACAGGGTCGGAGACCCAGTACTTC
v_call: TRBV14; d_call: -; clone_size: few; j_call: TRBJ1-3; cdr3_aa: CASSQPWTAPPGNTIYF; cdr3_nt: TGTGCCAGCAGCCAACCCTGGACGGCCCCCCCTGGAAACACCATATATTTT
v_call: TRBV4-2; d_call: TRBD2; clone_size: once; j_call: TRBJ2-3; cdr3_aa: CASSQAPVAGEDTQYF; cdr3_nt: TGTGCCAGCAGCCAGGCCCCCGTAGCGGGAGAAGATACGCAGTATTTT
v_call: TRBV28; d_call: -; clone_size: few; j_call: TRBJ1-5; cdr3_aa: CASGSSREAQHF; cdr3_nt: TGTGCCAGCGGATCCTCCAGGGAGGCCCAGCATTTT
v_call: TRBV5-1; d_call: -; clone_size: once; j_call: TRBJ2-7; cdr3_aa: CASSSSTYILREQYF; cdr3_nt: TGCGCCAGCAGCTCGAGTACGTATATTTTACGGGAGCAGTACTTC
v_call: TRBV4-2; d_call: -; clone_size: -; j_call: TRBJ1-1; cdr3_aa: CASSQATRGAGTEAFF; cdr3_nt: TGTGCCAGCAGCCAAGCGACTCGCGGAGCCGGCACTGAAGCTTTCTTT
v_call: TRBV7-3; d_call: -; clone_size: -; j_call: TRBJ2-1; cdr3_aa: CASSFRSGTSTEQFF; cdr3_nt: TGTGCCAGCAGCTTTCGTTCAGGGACATCTACAGAGCAGTTCTTC
v_call: TRBV5-5; d_call: TRBD1; clone_size: -; j_call: TRBJ2-5; cdr3_aa: CASSARTGAVEETQYF; cdr3_nt: TGTGCCAGCAGCGCAAGGACAGGGGCCGTCGAGGAGACCCAGTACTTC
v_call: TRBV2; d_call: TRBD1; clone_size: once; j_call: TRBJ2-2; cdr3_aa: CASSESDRGTGELFF; cdr3_nt: TGTGCCAGCAGTGAATCGGACAGGGGTACCGGGGAGCTGTTTTTT
v_call: TRBV30; d_call: -; clone_size: -; j_call: TRBJ1-5; cdr3_aa: CAWRKGGHQPQHF; cdr3_nt: TGTGCCTGGAGAAAAGGGGGACATCAGCCCCAGCATTTT
v_call: TRBV28; d_call: -; clone_size: -; j_call: TRBJ2-7; cdr3_aa: CASSLGGSGGTYEQYF; cdr3_nt: TGTGCCAGCAGCCTTGGTGGGTCGGGGGGCACCTACGAGCAGTACTTC
v_call: TRBV28; d_call: -; clone_size: -; j_call: TRBJ1-1; cdr3_aa: CASSLPWGTNTEAFF; cdr3_nt: TGTGCCAGCAGTTTACCGTGGGGGACGAACACTGAAGCTTTCTTT
v_call: TRBV5-1; d_call: -; clone_size: once; j_call: TRBJ2-6; cdr3_aa: CASTEAGANVLTF; cdr3_nt: TGCGCCAGCACCGAGGCGGGGGCCAACGTCCTGACTTTC
v_call: TRBV16; d_call: -; clone_size: -; j_call: TRBJ1-1; cdr3_aa: CASSQSVNTEAFF; cdr3_nt: TGTGCCAGCAGCCAATCGGTGAACACTGAAGCTTTCTTT
v_call: TRBV28; d_call: TRBD2; clone_size: few; j_call: TRBJ2-1; cdr3_aa: CASSPGTSGAYNEQFF; cdr3_nt: TGTGCCAGCAGTCCGGGGACTAGCGGAGCATACAATGAGCAGTTCTTC
v_call: TRBV28; d_call: TRBD2; clone_size: -; j_call: TRBJ2-7; cdr3_aa: CAIGTSGSSYEQYF; cdr3_nt: TGTGCCATCGGGACTAGCGGGAGCTCCTACGAGCAGTACTTC
v_call: TRBV28; d_call: TRBD1; clone_size: -; j_call: TRBJ2-5; cdr3_aa: CASSLSPRQGMVETQYF; cdr3_nt: TGTGCCAGCAGTTTGAGTCCGAGACAGGGGATGGTGGAGACCCAGTACTTC
v_call: TRBV9; d_call: -; clone_size: -; j_call: TRBJ2-5; cdr3_aa: CASTSGVGVGETQYF; cdr3_nt: TGTGCCAGCACGTCCGGGGTGGGAGTGGGTGAGACCCAGTACTTC
v_call: TRBV13; d_call: -; clone_size: once; j_call: TRBJ2-7; cdr3_aa: CASSLGGRSYEQYF; cdr3_nt: TGTGCCAGCAGCTTAGGGGGGCGGTCCTACGAGCAGTACTTC
v_call: TRBV19; d_call: TRBD1; clone_size: once; j_call: TRBJ1-1; cdr3_aa: CASSVDRAGEAFF; cdr3_nt: TGTGCCAGTAGTGTCGACAGGGCCGGGGAAGCTTTCTTT
v_call: TRBV20-1; d_call: -; clone_size: -; j_call: TRBJ1-2; cdr3_aa: CSARFSSGYTF; cdr3_nt: TGCAGTGCTAGGTTCAGCTCTGGCTACACCTTC
v_call: TRBV7-2; d_call: -; clone_size: -; j_call: TRBJ1-5; cdr3_aa: CASSLAIQGPQHF; cdr3_nt: TGTGCCAGCAGCTTAGCGATACAGGGACCCCAGCATTTT
v_call: TRBV6-5; d_call: -; clone_size: -; j_call: TRBJ2-7; cdr3_aa: CASSPRGHEQYF; cdr3_nt: TGTGCCAGCAGCCCTAGGGGCCACGAGCAGTACTTC
v_call: TRBV29-1; d_call: TRBD1; clone_size: -; j_call: TRBJ2-1; cdr3_aa: CSVGDSGIF; cdr3_nt: TGCAGCGTTGGGGACAGTGGGATCTTC
v_call: TRBV10-3; d_call: TRBD2; clone_size: -; j_call: TRBJ2-1; cdr3_aa: CAIGRGGSGINEQFF; cdr3_nt: TGTGCCATCGGCCGGGGGGGTAGCGGGATCAATGAGCAGTTCTTC
v_call: TRBV4-1; d_call: TRBD1; clone_size: many; j_call: TRBJ2-7; cdr3_aa: CASSPEGQGGYEQYF; cdr3_nt: TGCGCCAGCAGCCCAGAGGGACAGGGGGGCTACGAGCAGTACTTC
v_call: TRBV5-4; d_call: -; clone_size: -; j_call: TRBJ2-2; cdr3_aa: CASSSAGSTVGELFF; cdr3_nt: TGTGCCAGCAGTTCGGCCGGGAGTACGGTCGGGGAGCTGTTTTTT
v_call: TRBV7-2; d_call: -; clone_size: many; j_call: TRBJ1-3; cdr3_aa: CASSLAGRASGNTIYF; cdr3_nt: TGTGCCAGCAGCTTAGCTGGAAGGGCTTCTGGAAACACCATATATTTT
v_call: TRBV5-4; d_call: -; clone_size: -; j_call: TRBJ2-5; cdr3_aa: CASSLWGGTQYF; cdr3_nt: TGTGCCAGCAGCTTGTGGGGTGGGACCCAGTACTTC
v_call: TRBV5-1; d_call: -; clone_size: -; j_call: TRBJ2-5; cdr3_aa: CASNTGAFKETQYF; cdr3_nt: TGCGCCAGCAACACCGGGGCATTCAAAGAGACCCAGTACTTC
v_call: TRBV4-3; d_call: -; clone_size: few; j_call: TRBJ1-5; cdr3_aa: CASSQNTGSQPQHF; cdr3_nt: TGCGCCAGCAGCCAGAATACGGGGAGCCAGCCCCAGCATTTT
v_call: TRBV2; d_call: -; clone_size: few; j_call: TRBJ2-3; cdr3_aa: CASSDSGADTQYF; cdr3_nt: TGTGCCAGCAGTGATAGTGGTGCAGATACGCAGTATTTT
v_call: TRBV6-1; d_call: TRBD2; clone_size: -; j_call: TRBJ2-5; cdr3_aa: CASSEASGRVIETQYF; cdr3_nt: TGTGCCAGCAGTGAAGCTAGCGGGAGGGTTATAGAGACCCAGTACTTC
v_call: TRBV7-8; d_call: -; clone_size: -; j_call: TRBJ2-2; cdr3_aa: CASSLSPRGTGELFF; cdr3_nt: TGTGCCAGCAGCTTAAGCCCCCGGGGGACCGGGGAGCTGTTTTTT
v_call: TRBV4-1; d_call: -; clone_size: -; j_call: TRBJ2-1; cdr3_aa: CASSQQRNRYNEQFF; cdr3_nt: TGCGCCAGCAGCCAACAGAGAAATAGGTACAATGAGCAGTTCTTC
v_call: TRBV5-1; d_call: -; clone_size: -; j_call: TRBJ1-2; cdr3_aa: CASTDGGINYGYTF; cdr3_nt: TGCGCCAGCACCGACGGGGGGATTAACTATGGCTACACCTTC
v_call: TRBV27; d_call: TRBD1; clone_size: -; j_call: TRBJ2-5; cdr3_aa: CASSLGQMKTQYF; cdr3_nt: TGTGCCAGCAGTCTGGGACAGATGAAGACCCAGTACTTC
v_call: TRBV7-9; d_call: -; clone_size: many; j_call: TRBJ1-2; cdr3_aa: CASSPQDYGYTF; cdr3_nt: TGTGCCAGCAGCCCCCAGGACTATGGCTACACCTTC
v_call: TRBV6-6; d_call: -; clone_size: -; j_call: TRBJ2-1; cdr3_aa: CASGRGGGFTYNEQFF; cdr3_nt: TGTGCCAGCGGCCGAGGGGGTGGTTTTACCTACAATGAGCAGTTCTTC
v_call: TRBV2; d_call: -; clone_size: few; j_call: TRBJ1-1; cdr3_aa: CASRKEGGTEAFF; cdr3_nt: TGTGCCAGCCGGAAGGAGGGAGGCACTGAAGCTTTCTTT
v_call: TRBV27; d_call: TRBD1; clone_size: once; j_call: TRBJ2-5; cdr3_aa: CASGMRQGAEETQYF; cdr3_nt: TGTGCCAGCGGGATGAGGCAGGGGGCTGAGGAGACCCAGTACTTC
v_call: TRBV19; d_call: -; clone_size: -; j_call: TRBJ2-7; cdr3_aa: CASSSSQGLRNEQYF; cdr3_nt: TGTGCCAGTAGTTCATCACAGGGTCTTAGAAACGAGCAGTACTTC
v_call: TRBV28; d_call: TRBD2; clone_size: -; j_call: TRBJ2-1; cdr3_aa: CASSPGPAGAPREQFF; cdr3_nt: TGTGCCAGCAGCCCTGGCCCAGCGGGAGCTCCCCGTGAGCAGTTCTTC
v_call: TRBV7-2; d_call: -; clone_size: -; j_call: TRBJ2-2; cdr3_aa: CASSSHGTGELFF; cdr3_nt: TGTGCCAGCAGCTCCCACGGGACCGGGGAGCTGTTTTTT
v_call: TRBV29-1; d_call: TRBD2; clone_size: -; j_call: TRBJ2-1; cdr3_aa: CSSFASGSNEQFF; cdr3_nt: TGCAGCTCCTTCGCTAGCGGGAGTAATGAGCAGTTCTTC
v_call: TRBV7-2; d_call: -; clone_size: -; j_call: TRBJ2-2; cdr3_aa: CASSRGGTTGELFF; cdr3_nt: TGTGCCAGCAGCAGGGGCGGGACCACCGGGGAGCTGTTTTTT
v_call: TRBV6-5; d_call: -; clone_size: -; j_call: TRBJ1-2; cdr3_aa: CASSYSDDPNYGYTF; cdr3_nt: TGTGCCAGCAGTTACTCAGACGACCCTAACTATGGCTACACCTTC
v_call: TRBV5-1; d_call: -; clone_size: -; j_call: TRBJ2-1; cdr3_aa: CASTGTIGLYGNEQFF; cdr3_nt: TGCGCCAGCACCGGAACAATAGGTCTGTACGGCAATGAGCAGTTCTTC
v_call: TRBV28; d_call: -; clone_size: -; j_call: TRBJ1-2; cdr3_aa: CASSLRAGVYGYTF; cdr3_nt: TGTGCCAGCAGTTTAAGGGCAGGGGTGTATGGCTACACCTTC
v_call: TRBV5-1; d_call: TRBD1; clone_size: -; j_call: TRBJ1-5; cdr3_aa: CASSLEGQQNQPQHF; cdr3_nt: TGCGCCAGCAGCTTGGAGGGACAGCAGAATCAGCCCCAGCATTTT
v_call: TRBV2; d_call: -; clone_size: -; j_call: TRBJ2-7; cdr3_aa: CASSGILEQYF; cdr3_nt: TGTGCCAGCAGTGGTATCCTCGAGCAGTACTTC
v_call: TRBV19; d_call: -; clone_size: -; j_call: TRBJ1-4; cdr3_aa: CASSPSSTNEKLFF; cdr3_nt: TGTGCCAGTAGCCCCTCGAGTACGAATGAAAAACTGTTTTTT
v_call: TRBV18; d_call: -; clone_size: -; j_call: TRBJ2-2; cdr3_aa: CASSVPIRTVLTGELFF; cdr3_nt: TGTGCCAGCTCAGTCCCGATTAGGACGGTCCTCACCGGGGAGCTGTTTTTT